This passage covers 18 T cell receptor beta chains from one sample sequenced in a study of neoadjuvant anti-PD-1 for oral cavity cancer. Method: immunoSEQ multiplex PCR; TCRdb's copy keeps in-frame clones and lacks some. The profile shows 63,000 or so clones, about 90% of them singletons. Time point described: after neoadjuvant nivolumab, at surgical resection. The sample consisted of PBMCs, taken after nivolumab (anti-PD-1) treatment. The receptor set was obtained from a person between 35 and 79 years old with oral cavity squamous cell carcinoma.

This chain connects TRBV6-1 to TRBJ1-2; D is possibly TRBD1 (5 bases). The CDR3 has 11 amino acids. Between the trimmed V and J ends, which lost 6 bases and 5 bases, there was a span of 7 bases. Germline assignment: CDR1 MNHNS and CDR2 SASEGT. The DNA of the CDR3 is TGTGCCAGCAGCCCAGGGTATGGCTACACCTTC. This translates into CASSPGYGYTF.

The CDR3 coding sequence is TGTGCCAGCAGGAAGGGGACAGGGGACTCCTACGAGCAGTACTTC. It is translated as CASRKGTGDSYEQYF. The chain combines TRBV6-6 with TRBJ2-7; 10 bases fit TRBD1. The CDR3 has 15 amino acids. V was pared by 6 bases and J by 0 bases, with 5 bases of the junction left unmatched. Germline V CDR1 and CDR2: MNHNY, SVGAGI (reference sequence).

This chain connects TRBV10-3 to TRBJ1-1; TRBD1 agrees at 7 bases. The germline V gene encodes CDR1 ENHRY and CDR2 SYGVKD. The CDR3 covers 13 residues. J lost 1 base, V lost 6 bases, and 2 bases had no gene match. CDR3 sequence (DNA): TGTGCCATCAGAGGGACAGAGAACACTGAAGCTTTCTTT. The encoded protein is CAIRGTENTEAFF.

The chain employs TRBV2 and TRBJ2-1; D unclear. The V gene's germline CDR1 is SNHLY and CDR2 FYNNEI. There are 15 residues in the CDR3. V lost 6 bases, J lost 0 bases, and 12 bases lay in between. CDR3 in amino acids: CASRVLGASYNEQFF. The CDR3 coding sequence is TGTGCCAGCAGGGTTCTTGGCGCCTCCTACAATGAGCAGTTCTTC.

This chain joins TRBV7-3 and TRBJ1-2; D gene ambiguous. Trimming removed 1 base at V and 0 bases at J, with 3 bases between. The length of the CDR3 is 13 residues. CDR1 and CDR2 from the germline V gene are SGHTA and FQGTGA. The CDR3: CASSLNTNYGYTF. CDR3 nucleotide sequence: TGTGCCAGCAGCTTAAACACTAACTATGGCTACACCTTC.

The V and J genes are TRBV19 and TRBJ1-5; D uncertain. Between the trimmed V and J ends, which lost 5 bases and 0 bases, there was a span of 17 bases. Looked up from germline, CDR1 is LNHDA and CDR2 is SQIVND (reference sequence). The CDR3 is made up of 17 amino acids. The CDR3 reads CASSLHSPPDSNQPQHF. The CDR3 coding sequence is TGTGCCAGTAGTCTACATTCACCTCCCGATAGCAATCAGCCCCAGCATTTT. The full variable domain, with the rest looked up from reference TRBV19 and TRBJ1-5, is DGGITQSPKYLFRKEGQNVTLSCEQNLNHDAMYWYRQDPGQGLRLIYYSQIVNDFQKGDIAEGYSVSREKKESFPLTVTSAQKNPTAFYLCASSLHSPPDSNQPQHFGDGTRLSIL.

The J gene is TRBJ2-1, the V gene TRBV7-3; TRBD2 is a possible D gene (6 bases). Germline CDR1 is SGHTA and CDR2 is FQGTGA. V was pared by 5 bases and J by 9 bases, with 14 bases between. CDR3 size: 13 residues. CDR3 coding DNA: TGTGCCAGCAGCCAAAAGACTAGTTTTGAGCAGTTCTTC. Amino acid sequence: CASSQKTSFEQFF.

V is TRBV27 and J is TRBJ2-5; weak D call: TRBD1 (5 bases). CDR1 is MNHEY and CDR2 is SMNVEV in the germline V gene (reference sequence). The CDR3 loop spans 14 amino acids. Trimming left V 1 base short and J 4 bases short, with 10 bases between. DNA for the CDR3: TGTGCCAGCAGTTTATGGGGCCGTCCAGAGACCCAGTACTTC. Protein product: CASSLWGRPETQYF.

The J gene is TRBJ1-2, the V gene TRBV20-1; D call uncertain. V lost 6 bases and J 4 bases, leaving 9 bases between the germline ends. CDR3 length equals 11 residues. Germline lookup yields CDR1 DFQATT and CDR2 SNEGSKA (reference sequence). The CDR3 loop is CSAIHRYGYTF. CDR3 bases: TGCAGTGCCATACATCGCTATGGCTACACCTTC.

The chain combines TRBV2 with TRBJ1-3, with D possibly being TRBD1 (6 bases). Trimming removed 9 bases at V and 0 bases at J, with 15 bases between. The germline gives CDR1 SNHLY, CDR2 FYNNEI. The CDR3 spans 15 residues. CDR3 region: CARSRAGHSGNTIYF. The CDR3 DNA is TGTGCCAGAAGCAGGGCGGGACACTCTGGAAACACCATATATTTT.

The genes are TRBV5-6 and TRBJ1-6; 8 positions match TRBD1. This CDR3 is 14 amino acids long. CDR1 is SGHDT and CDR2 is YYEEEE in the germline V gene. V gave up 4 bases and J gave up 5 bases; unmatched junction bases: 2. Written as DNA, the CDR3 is TGTGCCAGCAGCACGGACAGGGATAATTCACCCCTCCACTTT. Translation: CASSTDRDNSPLHF.

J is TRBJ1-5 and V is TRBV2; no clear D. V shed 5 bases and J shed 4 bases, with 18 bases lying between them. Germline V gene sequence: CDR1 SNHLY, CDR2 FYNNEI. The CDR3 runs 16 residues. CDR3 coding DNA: TGTGCCAGCAGTATAGACGGCGGAACCAAAAATCAGCCCCAGCATTTT. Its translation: CASSIDGGTKNQPQHF.

This CDR3 is CASRELSNQPQHF. Here the CDR3 DNA reads TGTGCCAGCAGAGAGTTAAGCAATCAGCCCCAGCATTTT. The chain combines TRBV28 with TRBJ1-5; D remains unclear. Germline V gene data show CDR1 as MDHEN and CDR2 as SYDVKM. The CDR3 is 13 residues long. V was clipped by 6 bases and J by 1 base, with 7 bases between them.

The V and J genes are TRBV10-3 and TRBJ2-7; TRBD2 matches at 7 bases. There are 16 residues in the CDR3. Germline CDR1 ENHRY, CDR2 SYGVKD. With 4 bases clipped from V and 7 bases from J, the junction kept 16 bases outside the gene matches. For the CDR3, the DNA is TGTGCCATCAGTGGGTACACAGCGGGATCTGGGGGGGAGCAGTACTTC. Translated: CAISGYTAGSGGEQYF.

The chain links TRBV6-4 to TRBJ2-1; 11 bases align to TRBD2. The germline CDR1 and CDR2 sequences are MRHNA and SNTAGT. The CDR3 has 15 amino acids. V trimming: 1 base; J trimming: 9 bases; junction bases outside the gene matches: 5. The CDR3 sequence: CASSDLAGGPGEQFF. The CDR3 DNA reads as TGTGCCAGCAGTGACTTAGCGGGAGGGCCAGGTGAGCAGTTCTTC.

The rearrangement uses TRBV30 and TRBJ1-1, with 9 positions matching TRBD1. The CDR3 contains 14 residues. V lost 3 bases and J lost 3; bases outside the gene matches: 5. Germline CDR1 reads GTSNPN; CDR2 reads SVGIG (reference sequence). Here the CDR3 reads CAWRSRDRDTEAFF. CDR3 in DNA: TGTGCCTGGAGAAGCCGGGACAGGGACACTGAAGCTTTCTTT.

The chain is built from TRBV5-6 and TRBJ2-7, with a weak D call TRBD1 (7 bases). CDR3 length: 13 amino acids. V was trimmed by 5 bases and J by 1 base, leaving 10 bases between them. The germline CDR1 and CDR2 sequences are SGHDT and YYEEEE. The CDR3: CASRAGGSYEQYF. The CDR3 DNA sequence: TGTGCCAGCAGGGCAGGGGGGTCCTACGAGCAGTACTTC.

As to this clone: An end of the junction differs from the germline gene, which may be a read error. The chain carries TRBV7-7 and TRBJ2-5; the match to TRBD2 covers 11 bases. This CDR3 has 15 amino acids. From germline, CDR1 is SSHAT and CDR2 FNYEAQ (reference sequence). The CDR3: CASSRSGGALGTQYF. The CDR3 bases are TGTGCTAGCAGCCGTAGCGGGGGGGCCTTGGGGACCCAGTACTTC.